Below, one TCR beta chain is given with its context. TCRdb re-analyzed the PCR reads using MiXCR. The data show roughly 18,000 clones, around a third seen once. Trimming pared 4 bases from V and 4 bases from J, leaving 13 bases between. Per germline, CDR1 SGHTA and CDR2 FQGNSA. This CDR3 is built from 14 residues. Among the patients, none had received any treatment before thyroid surgery. The data are from a study of metastatic and nonmetastatic thyroid tumors. Study in general: A comparison of repertoires was made across blood and tumor or nodule tissue from malignant and benign thyroid patients.

The rearrangement uses TRBV7-2 and TRBJ1-1, with D tentatively TRBD1 (6 bases). Material: adjacent normal tissue. This TCR was sampled from a female donor with papillary thyroid cancer or a benign thyroid nodule (not recorded which). Some clones in this sample may be carry-over from other donors' samples. CDR3 DNA sequence: TGTGCCAGCAGCTCCCTCCCAGGGGCCACTGAAGCTTTCTTT. Translating it yields CASSSLPGATEAFF.